The 11 T cell receptor beta chains below come from one sample, sequenced in a study of OX40 agonist ivuxolimab in advanced cancers. Libraries were prepared by immunoSEQ multiplex PCR; TCRdb keeps only in-frame clonotypes and omits some of them. The sample has some 41,000 clones, approximately 81% seen once; the top ten hold less than 20%. Sequencing was performed on CD4+ or CD8+ T cells sorted from blood, taken in a trial of the OX40 agonist ivuxolimab. These receptors all come from an adult with an advanced solid tumor such as melanoma, head and neck, liver or kidney cancer.

The CDR3 coding sequence is TGTGCCACCAGCAGACTGGGAGCAACTAATGAAAAACTGTTTTTT. As protein: CATSRLGATNEKLFF. The gene calls are TRBV15 and TRBJ1-4, with D unclear. V was trimmed by 2 bases and J by 0 bases, leaving 7 bases between them. The CDR3 runs 15 residues. Per the germline V gene, CDR1 is LNHNV and CDR2 is YYDKDF (reference sequence).

This clone was observed a handful of times. The chain is built from TRBV19 and TRBJ2-1; the D gene is possibly TRBD1 (5 bases). From germline, CDR1 is LNHDA and CDR2 SQIVND (reference sequence). The CDR3 has 12 residues. V dropped 4 bases and J dropped 10 bases, with 11 bases sitting between them. In nucleotides, the CDR3 is TGTGCCAGTAGTAGGGGCCCGAGCGAGCAGTTCTTC. It is translated as CASSRGPSEQFF.

The CDR3 DNA sequence: TGCGCCAGCAGCCAAGATGGGTCGGAAGCTTTCTTT. Its translation: CASSQDGSEAFF. The chain is built from TRBV4-3 and TRBJ1-1, with D hard to call. The V end lost 0 bases, the J end lost 8 bases, and 7 bases lay between the germline ends. The CDR3 loop spans 12 amino acids. Germline V gene sequence: CDR1 LGHNA, CDR2 YSLEER.

The chain combines TRBV9 with TRBJ2-7; 14 bases are a match to TRBD2. J gave up 5 bases and V 3 bases, and 4 bases lay outside the gene matches. This CDR3 region has 15 residues. CDR1 and CDR2 (germline): SGDLS, YYNGEE. The CDR3 protein is CASSASGLAGDEQYF. CDR3 DNA sequence: TGTGCCAGCAGCGCCTCGGGACTAGCGGGAGACGAGCAGTACTTC.

This chain links TRBV30 with TRBJ2-4; D is perhaps TRBD1 (5 bases). The CDR3 is 12 amino acids. Germline V gives CDR1 GTSNPN, CDR2 SVGIG (reference sequence). Trimming cost V 3 bases and J 7 bases, with 10 bases left between them. The CDR3 DNA is TGTGCCTGGAGCAGGGTGGGGAACATTCAGTACTTC. It encodes CAWSRVGNIQYF.

The V gene is TRBV7-3, the J gene TRBJ2-1, with unresolved D. Trimming took 8 bases from V and 5 from J, leaving 10 bases between them. The CDR3 runs 12 residues. CDR1 and CDR2 from the germline V gene are SGHTA and FQGTGA. In DNA, the CDR3 is TGTGCCAGCTCCCAAGGAGACAATGAGCAGTTCTTC. It translates to CASSQGDNEQFF.

The rearrangement joins TRBV27 to TRBJ1-4; 9 nucleotides agree with TRBD1. CDR3 length equals 18 residues. Germline V gives CDR1 MNHEY, CDR2 SMNVEV (reference sequence). V shed 3 bases and J 5 bases; nucleotides not matched to a gene: 13. CDR3 in DNA: TGTGCCAGCAGTTTGACGGGACAGGGTGTTTATCGAAATGAAAAACTGTTTTTT. This codes for CASSLTGQGVYRNEKLFF.

The CDR3 bases are TGTGCCAGCAGCTTGCTTCCAGGGGGCGCGTACGAGCAGTACTTC. It codes for CASSLLPGGAYEQYF. This rearrangement joins TRBV5-5 to TRBJ2-7; 8 bases align to TRBD1. The V and J ends lost 1 base and 4 bases, in that order; junction bases with no gene match: 7. This CDR3 contains 15 residues. Germline V gene data show CDR1 as SGHKS and CDR2 as YYEKEE (reference sequence).

V is TRBV5-4 and J is TRBJ1-2; 8 nucleotides match TRBD1. Per the germline V gene, CDR1 is SGHNT and CDR2 is YYREEE (reference sequence). Trimming took 4 bases from V and 12 from J; bases not matched to a gene: 17. CDR3 size: 15 residues. Written as DNA, the CDR3 is TGTGCCAGCAGCGAGGCCACCGGGACAGGCCGCGCGGACACCTTC. Its protein is CASSEATGTGRADTF.

V and J are TRBV5-3 and TRBJ2-1; 9 bases are shared with TRBD2. TRBV5-3 is an ORF for which the function is uncertain. The V gene end was trimmed by 0 bases and the J gene end by 8 bases; junction bases not matched to a gene: 18. This CDR3 comprises 19 residues. CDR3 DNA sequence: TGTGCCAGAAGCTTGGGGGGCCCTTGGGCGGGAGGGCCTCAGTATGAGCAGTTCTTC. It codes for CARSLGGPWAGGPQYEQFF.

The chain couples TRBV6-5 to TRBJ2-7; D might be TRBD1 (5 bases). V was pared by 0 bases and J by 2 bases, with 11 bases between. This CDR3 region has 15 residues. Per the germline V gene, CDR1 is MNHEY and CDR2 is SVGAGI. DNA of the CDR3: TGTGCCAGCAGTTACTCGGAAAGGGGTGCCTACGAGCAGTACTTC. Its translation is CASSYSERGAYEQYF.